The 10 T cell receptor beta chains listed next were all sequenced from one sample in a study of OX40 agonist ivuxolimab in advanced cancers. Data came from immunoSEQ multiplex PCR; TCRdb stores just in-frame clones and leaves some out. The data hold approximately 22,000 clones, with approximately 83% observed a single time. Sequenced material: CD4+ or CD8+ T cells sorted from blood, taken in a trial of the OX40 agonist ivuxolimab. The receptors were sampled from an adult with an advanced solid tumor such as melanoma, head and neck, liver or kidney cancer.

The chain combines TRBV9 with TRBJ1-3; D is uncertain. Germline V gene sequence: CDR1 SGDLS, CDR2 YYNGEE. CDR3 size: 12 residues. Trimming shortened V by 2 bases and J by 4 bases, and 4 bases separated the two germline ends. Here the CDR3 DNA reads TGTGCCAGCAGCGTTGGGGGAAACACCATATATTTT. This codes for CASSVGGNTIYF.

V gene TRBV5-1 combines with J gene TRBJ2-2; D remains ambiguous. The CDR3 extends over 13 amino acids. V lost 5 bases, J lost 5 bases, and 10 bases lay in between. The germline gives CDR1 SGHRS, CDR2 YFSETQ. CDR3 nucleotide sequence: TGCGCCAGCAGGAACAGATCTACCGGGGAGCTGTTTTTT. Its protein product is CASRNRSTGELFF.

The V gene is TRBV7-2, the J gene TRBJ2-1, with D perhaps TRBD2 (6 bases). CDR1 and CDR2 (germline): SGHTA, FQGNSA. This CDR3 spans 15 amino acids. V was pared by 5 bases and J by 0 bases, with 11 bases between. The chain's CDR3 is CASSISGRSYNEQFF. In DNA form, the CDR3 reads TGTGCCAGCAGCATCAGCGGGCGCTCCTACAATGAGCAGTTCTTC.

This chain links TRBV18 with TRBJ2-3; no definite D call. Deletions cut 6 bases from V and 2 bases from J, with 6 bases between. There are 12 residues in the CDR3. Germline values: CDR1 KGHSH, CDR2 LQKENI. This chain's CDR3 is CASSRYTDTQYF. The CDR3 region has the DNA TGTGCCAGCTCTCGGTACACAGATACGCAGTATTTT.

The chain combines TRBV5-1 with TRBJ2-7, with a weak D call TRBD2 (5 bases). Germline V gene lookup returns CDR1 SGHRS and CDR2 YFSETQ. Trimming took 0 bases from V and 4 from J, leaving 14 bases between them. The CDR3 runs to 15 residues. In nucleotides, the CDR3 is TGCGCCAGCAGCTTGGCCTTGGTAGGGAGTTACGAGCAGTACTTC. Encoded protein: CASSLALVGSYEQYF.

The chain is built from TRBV6-5 and TRBJ1-2; 7 positions match TRBD1. Losses at the gene ends were 2 bases for V and 2 bases for J; bases not matched to a gene: 8. This CDR3 comprises 16 residues. The germline V gene encodes CDR1 MNHEY and CDR2 SVGAGI. CDR3 amino acids: CASSYKGGLGNYGYTF. The CDR3, as DNA: TGTGCCAGCAGTTACAAAGGGGGCCTCGGCAACTATGGCTACACCTTC.

This clone was observed a single time. The V gene is TRBV11-2, the J gene TRBJ2-1; 9 nucleotides match TRBD2. The V segment lost 1 base and the J segment 10 bases; nucleotides outside the gene matches: 11. This CDR3 has 16 residues. The germline CDR1 and CDR2 sequences are SGHAT and FQNNGV. This CDR3 is CASSLVGSGRVWEQFF. The CDR3 DNA follows: TGTGCCAGCAGCTTAGTCGGTAGCGGGAGAGTTTGGGAGCAGTTCTTC.

This clone was detected a few times. The chain recombines TRBV7-9 with TRBJ2-7; TRBD2 matches at 10 bases. This CDR3 has 15 amino acids. J was trimmed by 4 bases and V by 2 bases; bases with no gene match: 5. Germline V CDR1 and CDR2: SEHNR, FQNEAQ (reference sequence). Here the CDR3 reads CASSLWSSGGYEQYF. As DNA, the CDR3 is TGTGCCAGCAGCTTATGGTCTAGCGGGGGTTACGAGCAGTACTTC.

This clone has a handful of counts. The chain joins TRBV6-1 to TRBJ2-7, with D tentatively TRBD1 (6 bases). Looked up from germline, CDR1 is MNHNS and CDR2 is SASEGT. The CDR3 length is 12 residues. V was shortened by 6 bases and J by 5 bases, with 11 bases between the two germline ends. In nucleotides, the CDR3 is TGTGCCAGCAGGACAGGCGCTAACGAGCAGTACTTC. Protein: CASRTGANEQYF.

The chain joins TRBV11-2 to TRBJ2-3; D remains ambiguous. This CDR3 comprises 14 residues. Germline CDR1 and CDR2: SGHAT and FQNNGV. Trimming left V 1 base short and J 6 bases short, with 11 bases between. As DNA, the CDR3 is TGTGCCAGCAGCTTAGGGCGAGGCGGCGATACGCAGTATTTT. Encoded protein: CASSLGRGGDTQYF.